This TCR beta chain came from a study of control samples from healthy donors and cancer patients. CDR3 length: 17 amino acids. Germline V gene data show CDR1 as MNHEY and CDR2 as SVGEGT. V was clipped by 2 bases and J by 1 base; unmatched bases: 10. Assay: immunoSEQ multiplex PCR; the TCRdb copy retains only in-frame clones and omits some. The data contain almost 90,000 clones, more than 75% of them seen just once; the ten biggest clones take up around 20%. The chain carries TRBV6-2 or TRBV6-3 and TRBJ1-1; 7 bases agree with TRBD1. This receptor was taken from a man between 25 and 39 years old in good health. Sequenced: blood. The CDR3 DNA reads as TGTGCCAGCAGTTACGACAGGGCTCCCGAGGAGAACACTGAAGCTTTCTTT. Translation gives CASSYDRAPEENTEAFF.